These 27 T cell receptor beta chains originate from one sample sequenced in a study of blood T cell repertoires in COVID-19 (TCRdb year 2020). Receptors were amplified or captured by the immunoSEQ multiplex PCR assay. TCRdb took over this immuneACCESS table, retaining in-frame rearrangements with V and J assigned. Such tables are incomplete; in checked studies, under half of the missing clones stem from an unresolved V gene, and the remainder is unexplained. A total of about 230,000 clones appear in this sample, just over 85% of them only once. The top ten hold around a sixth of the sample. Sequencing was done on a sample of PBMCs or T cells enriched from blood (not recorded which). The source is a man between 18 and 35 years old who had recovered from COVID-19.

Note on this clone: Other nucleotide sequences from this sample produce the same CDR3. The CDR3 bases are TGTGCCAGCAGCCGACAGGGTAACTATGGCTACACCTTC. This translates into CASSRQGNYGYTF. The V and J genes are TRBV12-3 or TRBV12-4 and TRBJ1-2; 7 bases line up with TRBD1. V gave up 6 bases and J gave up 1 base; unmatched junction bases: 2. The CDR3 loop spans 13 amino acids.

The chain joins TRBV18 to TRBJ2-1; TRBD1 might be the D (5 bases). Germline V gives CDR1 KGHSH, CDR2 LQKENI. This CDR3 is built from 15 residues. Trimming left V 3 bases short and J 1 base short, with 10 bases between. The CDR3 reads CASSPSQVSYNEQFF. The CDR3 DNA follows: TGTGCCAGCTCACCGTCACAGGTTTCCTACAATGAGCAGTTCTTC.

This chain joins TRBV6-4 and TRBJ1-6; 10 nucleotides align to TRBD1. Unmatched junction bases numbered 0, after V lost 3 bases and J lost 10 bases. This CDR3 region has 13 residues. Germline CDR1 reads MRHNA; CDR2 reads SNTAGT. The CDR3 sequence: CASSETGGSPLHF. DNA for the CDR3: TGTGCCAGCAGTGAGACAGGGGGCTCACCCCTCCACTTT.

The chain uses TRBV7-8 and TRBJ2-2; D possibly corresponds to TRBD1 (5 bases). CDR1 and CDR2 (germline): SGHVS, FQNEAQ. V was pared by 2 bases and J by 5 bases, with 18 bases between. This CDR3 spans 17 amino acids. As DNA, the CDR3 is TGTGCCAGCAGCTTACTCCTACAGGCCTCCGGGACCGGGGAGCTGTTTTTT. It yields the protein CASSLLLQASGTGELFF.

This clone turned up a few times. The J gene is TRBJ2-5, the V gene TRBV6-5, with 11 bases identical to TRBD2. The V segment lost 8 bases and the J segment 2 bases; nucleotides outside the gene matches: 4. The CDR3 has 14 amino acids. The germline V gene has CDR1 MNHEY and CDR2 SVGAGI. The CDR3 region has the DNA TGTGCCAGCGGGACTAGCGGAACACAAGAGACCCAGTACTTC. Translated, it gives CASGTSGTQETQYF.

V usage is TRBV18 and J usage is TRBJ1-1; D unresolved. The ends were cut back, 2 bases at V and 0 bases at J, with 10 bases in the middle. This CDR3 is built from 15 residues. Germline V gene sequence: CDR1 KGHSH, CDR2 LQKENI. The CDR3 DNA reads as TGTGCCAGCTCACCAGTTACGGGAATGAACACTGAAGCTTTCTTT. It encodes CASSPVTGMNTEAFF.

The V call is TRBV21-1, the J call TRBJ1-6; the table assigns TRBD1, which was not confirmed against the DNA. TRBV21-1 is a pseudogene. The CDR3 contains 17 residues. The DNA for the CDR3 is TGTGCCAGCAGCCCCGGGGGGTGGACAGGGGAGAATTCACCCCTCCACTTT. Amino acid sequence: CASSPGGWTGENSPLHF.

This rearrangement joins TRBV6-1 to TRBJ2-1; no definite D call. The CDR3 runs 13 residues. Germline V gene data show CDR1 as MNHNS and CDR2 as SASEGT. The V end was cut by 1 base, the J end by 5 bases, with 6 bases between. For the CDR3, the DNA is TGTGCCAGCAGTGAAGTACCAGACAATGAGCAGTTCTTC. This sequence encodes CASSEVPDNEQFF.

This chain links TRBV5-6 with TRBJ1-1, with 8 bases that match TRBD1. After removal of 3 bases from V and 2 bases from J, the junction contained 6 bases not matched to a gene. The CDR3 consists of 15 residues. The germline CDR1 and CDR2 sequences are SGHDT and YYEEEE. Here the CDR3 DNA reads TGTGCCAGCAGCTGGGACAGGAGGGAAAACACTGAAGCTTTCTTT. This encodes CASSWDRRENTEAFF.

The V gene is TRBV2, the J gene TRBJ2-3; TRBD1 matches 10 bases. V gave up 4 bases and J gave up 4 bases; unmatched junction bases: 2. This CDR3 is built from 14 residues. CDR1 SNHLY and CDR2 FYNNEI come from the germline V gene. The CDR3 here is CASSVDRGPDTQYF. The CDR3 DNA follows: TGTGCCAGCAGTGTCGACAGGGGGCCAGATACGCAGTATTTT.

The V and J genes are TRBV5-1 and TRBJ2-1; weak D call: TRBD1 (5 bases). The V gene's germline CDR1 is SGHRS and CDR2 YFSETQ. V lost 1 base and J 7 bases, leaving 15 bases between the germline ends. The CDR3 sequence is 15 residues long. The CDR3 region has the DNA TGCGCCAGCAGCTTGCGGTGGGGCGGTATGAATGAGCAGTTCTTC. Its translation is CASSLRWGGMNEQFF.

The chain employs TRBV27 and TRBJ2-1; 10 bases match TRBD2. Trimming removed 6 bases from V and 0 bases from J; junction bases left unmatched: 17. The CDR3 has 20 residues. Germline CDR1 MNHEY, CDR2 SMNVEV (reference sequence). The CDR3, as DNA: TGTGCCAGCAGAACCTTAGCGGGAGGTTTCAGGGAAAGCTCCTACAATGAGCAGTTCTTC. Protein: CASRTLAGGFRESSYNEQFF.

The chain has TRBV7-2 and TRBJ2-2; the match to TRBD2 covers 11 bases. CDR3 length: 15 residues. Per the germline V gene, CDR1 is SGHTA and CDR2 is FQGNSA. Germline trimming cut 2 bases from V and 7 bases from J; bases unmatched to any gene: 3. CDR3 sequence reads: CASSLTSGGFGELFF. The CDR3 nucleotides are TGTGCCAGCAGCTTAACTAGCGGGGGCTTCGGGGAGCTGTTTTTT.

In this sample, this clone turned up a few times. CDR3 nucleotides: TGCGCCAGCAGCTTGACTAGCGGGAGGGCCTTCTACAATGAGCAGTTCTTC. Translated, it gives CASSLTSGRAFYNEQFF. This chain joins TRBV5-1 and TRBJ2-1, with 13 bases identical to TRBD2. The CDR3 length is 17 residues. Germline V gene lookup returns CDR1 SGHRS and CDR2 YFSETQ. The V segment lost 1 base and the J segment 3 bases; nucleotides outside the gene matches: 4.

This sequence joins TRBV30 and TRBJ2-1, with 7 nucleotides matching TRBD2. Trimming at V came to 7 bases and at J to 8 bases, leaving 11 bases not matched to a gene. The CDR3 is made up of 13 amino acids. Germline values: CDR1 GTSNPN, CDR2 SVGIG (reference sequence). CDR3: CALGRDFSHEQFF. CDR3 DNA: TGTGCCTTAGGGAGGGATTTCAGCCATGAGCAGTTCTTC.

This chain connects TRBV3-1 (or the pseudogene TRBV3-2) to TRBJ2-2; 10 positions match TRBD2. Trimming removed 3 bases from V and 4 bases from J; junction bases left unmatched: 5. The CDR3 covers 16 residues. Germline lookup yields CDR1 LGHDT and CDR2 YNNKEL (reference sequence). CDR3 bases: TGTGCCAGCAGCCAGAGCGGGGGGGGTATCACCGGGGAGCTGTTTTTT. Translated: CASSQSGGGITGELFF.

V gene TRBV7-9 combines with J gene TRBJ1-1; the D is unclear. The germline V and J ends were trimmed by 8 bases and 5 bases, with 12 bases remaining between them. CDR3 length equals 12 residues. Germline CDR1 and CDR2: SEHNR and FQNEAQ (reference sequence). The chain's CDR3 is CASATILTEAFF. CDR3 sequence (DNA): TGTGCCAGCGCTACTATCCTAACTGAAGCTTTCTTT.

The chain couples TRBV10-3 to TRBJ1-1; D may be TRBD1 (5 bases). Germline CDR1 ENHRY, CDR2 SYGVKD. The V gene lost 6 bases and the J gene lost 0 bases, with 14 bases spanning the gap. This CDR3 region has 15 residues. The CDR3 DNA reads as TGTGCCATCAGGAGGCAGGGCCCAATGAACACTGAAGCTTTCTTT. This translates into CAIRRQGPMNTEAFF.

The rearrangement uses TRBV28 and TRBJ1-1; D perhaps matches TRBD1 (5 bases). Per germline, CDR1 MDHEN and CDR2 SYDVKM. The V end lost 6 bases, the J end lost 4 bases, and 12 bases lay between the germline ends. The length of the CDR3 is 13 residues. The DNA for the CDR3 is TGTGCCAGCAGCCGTCAGGGAGGCACTGAAGCTTTCTTT. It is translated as CASSRQGGTEAFF.

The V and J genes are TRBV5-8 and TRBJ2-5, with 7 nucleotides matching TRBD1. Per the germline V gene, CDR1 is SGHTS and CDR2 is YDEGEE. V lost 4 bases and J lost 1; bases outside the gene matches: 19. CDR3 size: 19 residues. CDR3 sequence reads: CASSQGDSAMTMIQETQYF. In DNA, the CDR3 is TGTGCCAGCAGCCAAGGGGACAGCGCCATGACGATGATCCAAGAGACCCAGTACTTC.

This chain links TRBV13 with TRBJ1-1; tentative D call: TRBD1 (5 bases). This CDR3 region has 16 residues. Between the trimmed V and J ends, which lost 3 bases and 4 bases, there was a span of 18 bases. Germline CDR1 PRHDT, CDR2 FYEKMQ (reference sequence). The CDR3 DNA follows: TGTGCCAGCAGCTTTCTTATTTTGGGGGGGACCACTGAAGCTTTCTTT. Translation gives CASSFLILGGTTEAFF.

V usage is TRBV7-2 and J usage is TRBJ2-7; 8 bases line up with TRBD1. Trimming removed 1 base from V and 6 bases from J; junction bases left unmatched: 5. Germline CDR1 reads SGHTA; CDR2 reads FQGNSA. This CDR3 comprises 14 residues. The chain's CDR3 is CASSLDGTGAEQYF. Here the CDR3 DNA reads TGTGCCAGCAGCTTAGACGGGACAGGAGCCGAGCAGTACTTC.

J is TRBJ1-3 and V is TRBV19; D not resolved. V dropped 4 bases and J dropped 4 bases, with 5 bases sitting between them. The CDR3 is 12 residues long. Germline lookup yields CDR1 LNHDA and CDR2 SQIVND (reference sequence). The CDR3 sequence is CASSKTGNTIYF. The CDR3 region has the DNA TGTGCCAGTAGTAAAACAGGAAACACCATATATTTT.

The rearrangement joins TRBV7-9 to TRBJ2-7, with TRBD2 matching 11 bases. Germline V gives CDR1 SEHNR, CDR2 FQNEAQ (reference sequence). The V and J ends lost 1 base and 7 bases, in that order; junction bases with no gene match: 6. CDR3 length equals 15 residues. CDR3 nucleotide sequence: TGTGCCAGCAGCTTAGAGTTACGGACTAGCGGGGAGCAGTACTTC. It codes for CASSLELRTSGEQYF.

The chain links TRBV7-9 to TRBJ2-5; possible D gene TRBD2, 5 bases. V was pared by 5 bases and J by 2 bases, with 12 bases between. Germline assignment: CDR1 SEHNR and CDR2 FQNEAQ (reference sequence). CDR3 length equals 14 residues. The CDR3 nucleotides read TGTGCCAGCAGCCCCACCGGGGTGCAAGAGACCCAGTACTTC. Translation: CASSPTGVQETQYF.

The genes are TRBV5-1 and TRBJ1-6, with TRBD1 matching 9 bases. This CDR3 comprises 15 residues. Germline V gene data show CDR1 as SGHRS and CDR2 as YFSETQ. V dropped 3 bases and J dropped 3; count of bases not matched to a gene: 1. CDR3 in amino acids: CASSSGQGYNSPLHF. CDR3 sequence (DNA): TGCGCCAGCAGCTCGGGACAGGGCTATAATTCACCCCTCCACTTT.

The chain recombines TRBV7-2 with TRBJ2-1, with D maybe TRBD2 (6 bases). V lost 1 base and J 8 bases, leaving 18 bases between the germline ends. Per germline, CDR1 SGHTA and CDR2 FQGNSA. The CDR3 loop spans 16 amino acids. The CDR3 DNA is TGTGCCAGCAGCTTAGTCGGGACTTCCCTAAGGGATGAGCAGTTCTTC. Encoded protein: CASSLVGTSLRDEQFF.